The following is a T cell receptor beta chain sequence with its context. Its antigen is as yet unknown. This entry is derived from a study of blood T cells in healthy people across ages. Regarding the study as a whole: The long-lived group displayed more naive CD4+ cells, plus higher diversity, than the aged donors did. Because sorting was not performed, PBMCs prevented conclusive naive versus antigen-experienced comparison.

A J-beta primer mix and a sample-barcoded 5' primer were used in a second PCR of roughly 6 to 11 cycles. TCRdb independently ran MiXCR on the 5' RACE reads; one entry per CDR3 protein. In the table there are fewer than 900,000 distinct CDR3 sequences, 43% of which are singletons. This CDR3 comprises 15 residues. With V trimmed by 5 bases and J by 3 bases, 7 bases remained unmatched. Germline V lookup: CDR1 SNHLY, CDR2 FYNNEI. The chain links TRBV2 to TRBJ2-7; 10 bases are shared with TRBD1. The TCR originated in a woman aged 55-70 years in good health. The material sequenced was blood. CDR3 DNA sequence: TGTGCCAGCAGTCCCCGGGACAGGGGTGGCTACGAGCAGTACTTC. Translated, it gives CASSPRDRGGYEQYF. The entire variable domain, with the rest obtained from reference TRBV2 and TRBJ2-7, is as follows: EPEVTQTPSHQVTQMGQEVILRCVPISNHLYFYWYRQILGQKVEFLVSFYNNEISEKSEIFDDQFSVERPDGSNFTLKIRSTKLEDSAMYFCASSPRDRGGYEQYFGPGTRLTVT.